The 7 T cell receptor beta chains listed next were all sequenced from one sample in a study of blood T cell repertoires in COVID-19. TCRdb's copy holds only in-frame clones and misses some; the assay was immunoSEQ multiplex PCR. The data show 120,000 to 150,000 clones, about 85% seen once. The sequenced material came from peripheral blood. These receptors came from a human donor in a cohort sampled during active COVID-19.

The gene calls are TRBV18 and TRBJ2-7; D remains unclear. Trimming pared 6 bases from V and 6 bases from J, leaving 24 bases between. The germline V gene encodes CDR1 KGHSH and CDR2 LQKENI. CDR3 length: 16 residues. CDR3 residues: CASSTKVVTGSAEQYF. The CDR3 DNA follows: TGTGCCAGCTCGACCAAGGTAGTGACTGGATCAGCCGAGCAGTACTTC.

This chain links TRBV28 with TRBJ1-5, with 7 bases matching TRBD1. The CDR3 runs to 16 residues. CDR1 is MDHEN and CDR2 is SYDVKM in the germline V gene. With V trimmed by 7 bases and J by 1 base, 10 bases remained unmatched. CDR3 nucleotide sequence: TGTGCCAGCATTGAACAGGGGCTAAAAAGCAATCAGCCCCAGCATTTT. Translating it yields CASIEQGLKSNQPQHF. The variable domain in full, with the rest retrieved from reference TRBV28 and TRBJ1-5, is DVKVTQSSRYLVKRTGEKVFLECVQDMDHENMFWYRQDPGLGLRLIYFSYDVKMKEKGDIPEGYSVSREKKERFSLILESASTNQTSMYLCASIEQGLKSNQPQHFGDGTRLSIL.

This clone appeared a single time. CDR3 sequence (DNA): TGTGCCAGCACCCGGGGGGGGTCTGGGAATTCACCCCTCCACTTT. Encoded protein: CASTRGGSGNSPLHF. This sequence joins TRBV13 and TRBJ1-6, with a possible D match to TRBD1 (5 bases). In germline, CDR1 is PRHDT, CDR2 FYEKMQ (reference sequence). With 7 bases removed from V and 7 bases from J, the gap between germline ends came to 17 bases. The CDR3 runs 15 residues.

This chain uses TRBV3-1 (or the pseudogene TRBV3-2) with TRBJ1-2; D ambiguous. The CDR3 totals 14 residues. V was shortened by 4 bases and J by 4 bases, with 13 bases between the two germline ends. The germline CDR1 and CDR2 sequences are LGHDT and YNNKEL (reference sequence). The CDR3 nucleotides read TGTGCCAGCAGCCCCTTGAATGAGGCCTATGGCTACACCTTC. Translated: CASSPLNEAYGYTF.

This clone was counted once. In nucleotides, the CDR3 is TGTGCCAGCCTCCTAGGTGGGCAGGGGGCTTTCTTT. It is translated as CASLLGGQGAFF. This sequence joins TRBV28 and TRBJ1-1, with D perhaps matching TRBD1 (6 bases). This CDR3 contains 12 residues. Per the germline V gene, CDR1 is MDHEN and CDR2 is SYDVKM. Trimming took off 8 bases at V and 11 bases at J, with 18 bases between the two ends.

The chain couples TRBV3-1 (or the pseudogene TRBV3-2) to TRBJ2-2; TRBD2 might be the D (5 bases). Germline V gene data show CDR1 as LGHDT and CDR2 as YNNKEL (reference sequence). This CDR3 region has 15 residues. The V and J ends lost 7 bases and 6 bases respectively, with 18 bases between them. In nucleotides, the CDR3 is TGTGCCAGCATAAGCGGAGAGAGAGGCGCCGGGGAGCTGTTTTTT. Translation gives CASISGERGAGELFF.

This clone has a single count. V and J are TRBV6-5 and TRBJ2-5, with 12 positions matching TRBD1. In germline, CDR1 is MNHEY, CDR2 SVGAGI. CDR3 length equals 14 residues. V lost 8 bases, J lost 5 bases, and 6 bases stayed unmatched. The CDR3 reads CASYRDRGRETQYF. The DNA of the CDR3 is TGTGCCAGCTACCGGGACAGGGGGCGGGAGACCCAGTACTTC.